Listed below are T cell receptor beta chains from one sample, sequenced in a study of T and B cells in COVID-19 patients. TCRdb re-called the multiplex PCR reads with MiXCR, one entry per CDR3 protein. The table shows thousands of distinct CDR3 sequences, with about 25% occurring only once. Sequencing was performed on blood. Receptors were obtained from a human donor with active COVID-19. Each CDR3 is given with its conserved first and last residue. A D gene is named only where the DNA matches it firmly. Where a row states a size, it is once, few, many or the class of an expanded clone; other rows omit it.

cdr3_nt cdr3_aa d_call v_call clone_size j_call cdr3_length
TGCAGCGTTGAAGATTTGGGACTAGCGGGGTCCTACGAGCAGTACTTC CSVEDLGLAGSYEQYF TRBD2 TRBV29-1 large TRBJ2-7 16
TGCGCCAGCAGCTTAGGCCAGGGTCGCACAGATACGCAGTATTTT CASSLGQGRTDTQYF - TRBV5-1 few TRBJ2-3 15
TGCGCCAGCAGTTGGTACGAATCTGAAGGCTACACCTTC CASSWYESEGYTF - TRBV5-1 - TRBJ1-2 13
TGTGCCAGCATCCCTGGGGGGGCTTACGAGCAGTACTTC CASIPGGAYEQYF - TRBV5-6 once TRBJ2-7 13
TGTGCCAGCAGCGGACTAGCGGGGATCCACGAGCAGTACTTC CASSGLAGIHEQYF TRBD2 TRBV6-1 few TRBJ2-7 14
TGTGCCACCAGCAGAGACGGGACTAGCGGGAGCTCCTACAATGAGCAGTTCTTC CATSRDGTSGSSYNEQFF TRBD2 TRBV15 - TRBJ2-1 18
TGTGCCAGCAGCCTACAGGTAGACACTGAAGCTTTCTTT CASSLQVDTEAFF - TRBV12-3/TRBV12-4 - TRBJ1-1 13
TGTGCCAGCGCCATTCCTACAGGGACCTCACCCCTCCACTTT CASAIPTGTSPLHF - TRBV6-2/TRBV6-3 medium-sized TRBJ1-6 14
TGTGCCACCAGCAGGGCCTACGGGGGGGTAAGGACCGGGGAGCTGTTTTTT CATSRAYGGVRTGELFF TRBD2 TRBV15 few TRBJ2-2 17
TGTGCCAGCAGCTTAGGGGGGACGGTGAGGCGTGAGACCCAGTACTTC CASSLGGTVRRETQYF - TRBV7-2 - TRBJ2-5 16
TGTGCCACCAGCAGAGATTTTGGCACCGCGGAGACCCAGTACTTC CATSRDFGTAETQYF - TRBV15 medium-sized TRBJ2-5 15
TGCGCCAGCAGCTTGGGGGTAGGGCGCATGGCTAATGAAAAACTGTTTTTT CASSLGVGRMANEKLFF - TRBV5-1 - TRBJ1-4 17
TGCAGTGCTATTCGGGGGGCCACAGATACGCAGTATTTT CSAIRGATDTQYF - TRBV20-1 few TRBJ2-3 13
TGTGCCAGCAGCTTGGGGACTAATGAAAAACTGTTTTTT CASSLGTNEKLFF - TRBV5-4 medium-sized TRBJ1-4 13
TGTGCCAGCAGCCAACAGGGGGTCTACTATGGCTACACCTTC CASSQQGVYYGYTF TRBD1 TRBV14 - TRBJ1-2 14
TGCGCCAGCAGCTCCGCCGGGGGGATAAGCACAGATACGCAGTATTTT CASSSAGGISTDTQYF TRBD2 TRBV5-1 few TRBJ2-3 16
TGTGCCAGCAGCTTGTGGGACAGGGGGGACTACGAGCAGTACTTC CASSLWDRGDYEQYF TRBD1 TRBV5-4 medium-sized TRBJ2-7 15
TGTGCCAGCAGCCCTATGGGGGGCACCCAAGAGACCCAGTACTTC CASSPMGGTQETQYF - TRBV7-7 - TRBJ2-5 15
TGTGCCAGCAGTACCGGACAGGGGGCTCTCACTGAAGCTTTCTTT CASSTGQGALTEAFF TRBD1 TRBV12-3/TRBV12-4 medium-sized TRBJ1-1 15
TGCGCCAGCAGCCAATCGAGCAGGGGGGATTCACCCCTCCACTTT CASSQSSRGDSPLHF TRBD1 TRBV4-1 - TRBJ1-6 15
TGTGCCAGCTCCAAAAGCGCCGGAGAGACCCAGTACTTC CASSKSAGETQYF - TRBV18 medium-sized TRBJ2-5 13
TGTGCCTGGAGTGTGAGCTTTACAGATACGCAGTATTTT CAWSVSFTDTQYF - TRBV30 medium-sized TRBJ2-3 13
TGCGCCAGCAGCACTGGGACAGCCTACGAGCAGTACTTC CASSTGTAYEQYF TRBD1 TRBV5-1 few TRBJ2-7 13
TGTGCCAGCAAACTAGGGACCGGGGAGCTGTTTTTT CASKLGTGELFF - TRBV6-5 large TRBJ2-2 12
TGCGCCAGCACGACCAGGGGACAGAGGTGGGACGAGCAGTACTTC CASTTRGQRWDEQYF TRBD1 TRBV5-1 - TRBJ2-7 15
TGCAGCGTTAAAGAGGATAATGAAAAACTGTTTTTT CSVKEDNEKLFF - TRBV29-1 - TRBJ1-4 12
TGTGCCAGCAGCTCCTTAACGGGAGGGACGATCTACGAGCAGTACTTC CASSSLTGGTIYEQYF TRBD2 TRBV7-6 medium-sized TRBJ2-7 16
TGTGCCTGGCACCAAGGAGCGGATACGCAGTATTTT CAWHQGADTQYF - TRBV30 medium-sized TRBJ2-3 12
TGCGCCAGCAGCCAAGATGGGTCGCGCTACACCTTC CASSQDGSRYTF - TRBV4-3 - TRBJ1-2 12
TGTGCCAGCAGTACAAAGACTAGCGGGAGAGGGGCCAAAAACATTCAGTACTTC CASSTKTSGRGAKNIQYF TRBD2 TRBV27 medium-sized TRBJ2-4 18
TGTGCCACCGGGACAGAAGGTCACGAGCAGTACTTC CATGTEGHEQYF TRBD1 TRBV7-9 medium-sized TRBJ2-7 12
TGCAGTGCTAGAGATCACGGAGGGGGCAGGGACGAGCAGTACTTC CSARDHGGGRDEQYF - TRBV20-1 few TRBJ2-7 15
TGTGCCAGCAGCCCAGGGACAGTCGTGACCCAGTACTTC CASSPGTVVTQYF TRBD1 TRBV27 medium-sized TRBJ2-5 13
TGCAGTGCTAGAGAAACTAGCGGGGGGGAGCTGTTTTTT CSARETSGGELFF TRBD2 TRBV20-1 - TRBJ2-2 13
TGTGCCACCCAATCCGGGGGCAGGCCTAATGAAAAACTGTTTTTT CATQSGGRPNEKLFF - TRBV19 - TRBJ1-4 15
TGCAGCGTTTCTGACAGGCTTGAGGGGCTCACTGAAGCTTTCTTT CSVSDRLEGLTEAFF - TRBV29-1 medium-sized TRBJ1-1 15
TGTGCCTTGGGGGACAGGGGATACGAGCAGTACTTC CALGDRGYEQYF TRBD1 TRBV30 - TRBJ2-7 12
TGCGCCAGCAGCTTTAATCTAGGGTCCTACGAGCAGTACTTC CASSFNLGSYEQYF - TRBV5-1 - TRBJ2-7 14
TGTGCCAGCAGTTTGGGGGGGTATGGTCAGCCCCAGCATTTT CASSLGGYGQPQHF - TRBV12-3/TRBV12-4 few TRBJ1-5 14
TGTGCCAGTAAGAGTCTGGACAGGGGAGGCGAGCAGTACTTC CASKSLDRGGEQYF TRBD1 TRBV19 medium-sized TRBJ2-7 14